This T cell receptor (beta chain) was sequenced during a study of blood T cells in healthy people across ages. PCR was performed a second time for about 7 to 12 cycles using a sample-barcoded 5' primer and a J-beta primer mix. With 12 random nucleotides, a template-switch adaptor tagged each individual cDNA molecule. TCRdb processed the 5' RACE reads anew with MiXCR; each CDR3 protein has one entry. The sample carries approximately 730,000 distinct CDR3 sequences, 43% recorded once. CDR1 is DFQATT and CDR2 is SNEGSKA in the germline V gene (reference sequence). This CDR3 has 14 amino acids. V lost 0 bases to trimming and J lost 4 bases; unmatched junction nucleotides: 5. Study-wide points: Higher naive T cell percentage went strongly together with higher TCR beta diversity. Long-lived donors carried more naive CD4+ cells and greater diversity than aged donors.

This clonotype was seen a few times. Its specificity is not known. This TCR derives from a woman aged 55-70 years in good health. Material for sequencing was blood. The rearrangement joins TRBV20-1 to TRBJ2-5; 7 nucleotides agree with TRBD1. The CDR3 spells CSARDGNRGETQYF. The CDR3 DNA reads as TGCAGTGCTAGAGATGGAAACAGGGGAGAGACCCAGTACTTC.